This TCR beta chain is from a study of T-cell reconstitution after alpha-beta-depleted transplantation in children. Notes on the study in general: Several hundred graft clones that had expanded were reportedly the source of alpha-beta T cells about two months after transplant. The authors attributed T-cell counts and diversity one year after transplant mostly to newly produced T cells. Elevated TCRbeta diversity at day 60 was traced, in some patients, to surviving recipient T cells and thymic progenitors.

The length of the CDR3 is 15 residues. CDR1 and CDR2 from the germline V gene are DFQATT and SNEGSKA (reference sequence). Trimming shortened V by 2 bases and J by 7 bases, and 20 bases separated the two germline ends. Concerning this clonotype: Antigen unknown.

For TCRbeta, the library was prepared with unique molecular identifiers. TCRdb itself ran the PCR reads through MiXCR, one entry per CDR3 protein. The repertoire holds 600,000 to 700,000 distinct CDR3 sequences, with around 13% as singletons. This TCR was sampled from a girl aged 2 to 9 with congenital amegakaryocytic thrombocytopenia, due to receive a stem cell transplant. The input for sequencing was PBMCs, taken before TCRalphabeta/CD19-depleted stem cell transplant. The chain uses TRBV20-1 and TRBJ1-2, with D perhaps matching TRBD1 (6 bases). CDR3 amino acids: CSARSGRGLWGGYTF. In DNA, the CDR3 is TGCAGTGCTAGATCTGGCAGGGGCCTTTGGGGTGGCTACACCTTC.